This T cell receptor (beta chain) was captured by sequencing in a study of CXCR3-negative and CXCR3-positive naive CD8 T cells (dated by TCRdb to between 2018 and 2021). For context, the study as a whole: In total, roughly 140 million TRB reads were obtained, which works out to roughly 1.5 +/- 0.3 million reads per library. Diversity and physicochemical repertoire analyses were performed on about a dozen donors pooled from two independent experiments. The TRBV-TRBJ cluster analysis covered naive subsets from 5 or 6 donors and memory cells from 3 donors.

Each CD8+ T cell subset was flow-sorted in triplicate, with approximately 300,000 cells per subset placed directly into RLT lysis buffer. To exclude memory contaminants, naive CD8+ T cells were stringently defined as CD45RO-CCR7+CD27+CD95-. Using standard density gradient centrifugation, peripheral blood mononuclear cells were isolated from buffy coats. A FACSAria III was used to flow-sort naive CD8+ T cells into CXCR3-negative and CXCR3-positive populations. Total RNA was extracted from sorted cells with an RNeasy Mini Kit. About this clonotype: Its specific antigen is unknown.

The reads were generated on a NextSeq 550. The Human TCR Profiling Kit (MiLaboratory) was used to make UMI-labeled 5' RACE TRB cDNA libraries. The full amount of extracted RNA was used for cDNA synthesis, and the full amount of resulting cDNA was used for PCR amplification. Libraries were prepared in parallel using an identical number of PCR cycles. The study's own analysis went as follows. With a minimum of two reads required per UMI, MIGEC and MiXCR pulled out about 50,000 +/- 10,000 unique UMI-labeled TRB cDNA molecules from each library. An average of roughly 40,000 +/- 10,000 functional in-frame TRB CDR3 nucleotide clonotypes without stop codons was found per library. After each sample was downsampled to 5000 UMI-labeled TRB molecules, VDJtools was used to calculate diversity metrics such as normalized Shannon-Wiener and Chao1. Clonotype-size-weighted physicochemical properties of the central five CDR3 residues (interaction energy, strength, volume and Kidera factor 4) were computed in VDJtools. TCRdb reprocessed the reads, and each CDR3 protein sequence is entered once, without DNA. TCRdb, not the authors, supplied the V and J calls. The table kept for this sample lists about 98,000 distinct CDR3 sequences. The top ten constitute nearly 0.85% of the sample.

The paper as a whole reports these results and caveats: Repertoire diversity was comparably high in both naive subsets but much lower in memory CD8+ T cells. Because surface CD5, which has been linked to self-reactivity in mice, was comparable between naive subsets, TCR interaction strength was also inferred from TRB CDR3 physicochemical properties. TRB CDR3s from CXCR3-positive naive cells showed higher hydrophobicity (lower Kidera factor 4), lower energy, and higher strength and volume indices than CXCR3-negative naive cells. Because CXCR3 expression was partially decreased after cryopreservation, freshly isolated PBMCs were used for most assays. Naive CXCR3-negative and CXCR3-positive cells from the same donor showed similar TRBV-TRBJ usage, whereas memory cells showed distinct patterns.

Including cysteine and phenylalanine, the CDR3 has 14 amino acids. No nucleotide data were recorded. The sequence links TRBV12-3 or TRBV12-4 to TRBJ2-7; TCRdb's D gene call, TRBD1, goes unchecked for lack of DNA. The TCR comes from a human donor in good health. Some clones in this sample may be carry-over from other donors' samples. Sequenced: naive CXCR3+ CD8+ T cells from blood. The label giving this sample's cell subset or site can be read as: CD45RO-CCR7+CD27+CD95- naive CD8+ T cells expressing CXCR3 (TNR3+). Here the CDR3 is given as CASSFGQGIYEQYF.